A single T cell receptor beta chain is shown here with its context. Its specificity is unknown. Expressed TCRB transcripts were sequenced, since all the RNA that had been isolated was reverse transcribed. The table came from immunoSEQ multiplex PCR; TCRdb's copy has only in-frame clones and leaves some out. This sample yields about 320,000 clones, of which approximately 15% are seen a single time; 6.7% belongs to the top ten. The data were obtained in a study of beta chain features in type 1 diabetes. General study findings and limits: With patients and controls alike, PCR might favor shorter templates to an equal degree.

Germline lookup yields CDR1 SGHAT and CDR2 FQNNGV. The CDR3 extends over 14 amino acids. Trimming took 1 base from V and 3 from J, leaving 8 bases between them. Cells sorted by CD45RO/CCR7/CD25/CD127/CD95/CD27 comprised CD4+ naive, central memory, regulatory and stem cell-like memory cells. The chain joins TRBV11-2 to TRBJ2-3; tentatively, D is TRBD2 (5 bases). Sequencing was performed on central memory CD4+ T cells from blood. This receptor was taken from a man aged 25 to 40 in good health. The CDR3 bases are TGTGCCAGCAGCTTAGGGGGAGTGACAGATACGCAGTATTTT. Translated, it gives CASSLGGVTDTQYF.